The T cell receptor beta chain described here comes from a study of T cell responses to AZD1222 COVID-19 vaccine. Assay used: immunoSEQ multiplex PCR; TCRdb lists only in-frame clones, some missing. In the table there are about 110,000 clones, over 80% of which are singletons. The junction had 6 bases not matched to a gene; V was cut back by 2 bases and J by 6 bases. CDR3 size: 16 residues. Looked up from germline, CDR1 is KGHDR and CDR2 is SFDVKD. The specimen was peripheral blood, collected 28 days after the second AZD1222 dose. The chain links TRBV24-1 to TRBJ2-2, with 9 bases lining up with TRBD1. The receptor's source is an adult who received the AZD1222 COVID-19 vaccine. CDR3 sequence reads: CATSDWGQGLPGELFF. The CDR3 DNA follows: TGTGCCACCAGTGATTGGGGACAGGGATTGCCCGGGGAGCTGTTTTTT.